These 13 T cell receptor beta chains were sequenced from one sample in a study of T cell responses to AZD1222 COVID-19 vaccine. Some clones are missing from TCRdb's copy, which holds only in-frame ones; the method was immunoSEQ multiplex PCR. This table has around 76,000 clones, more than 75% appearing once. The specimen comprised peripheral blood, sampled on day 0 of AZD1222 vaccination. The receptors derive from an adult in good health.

As DNA, the CDR3 is TGTGCCAGTAGTATAGGCCGAACCGGGGAGCTGTTTTTT. It specifies CASSIGRTGELFF. The chain joins TRBV19 to TRBJ2-2; no definite D call. V was trimmed by 1 base and J by 5 bases, leaving 5 bases between them. Germline V CDR1 and CDR2: LNHDA, SQIVND (reference sequence). This CDR3 is built from 13 residues.

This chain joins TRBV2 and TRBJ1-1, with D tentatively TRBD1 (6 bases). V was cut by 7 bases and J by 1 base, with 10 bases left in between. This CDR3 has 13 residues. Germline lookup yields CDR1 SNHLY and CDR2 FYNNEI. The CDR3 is CASIPDRNTEAFF. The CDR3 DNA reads TGTGCCAGCATACCGGACAGGAACACTGAAGCTTTCTTT.

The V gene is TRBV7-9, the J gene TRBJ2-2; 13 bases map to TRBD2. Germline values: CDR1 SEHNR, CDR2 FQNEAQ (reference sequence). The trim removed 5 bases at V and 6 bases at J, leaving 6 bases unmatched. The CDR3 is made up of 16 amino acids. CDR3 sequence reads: CASSGTSGTNPGELFF. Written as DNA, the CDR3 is TGTGCCAGCAGCGGGACTAGCGGGACCAACCCCGGGGAGCTGTTTTTT.

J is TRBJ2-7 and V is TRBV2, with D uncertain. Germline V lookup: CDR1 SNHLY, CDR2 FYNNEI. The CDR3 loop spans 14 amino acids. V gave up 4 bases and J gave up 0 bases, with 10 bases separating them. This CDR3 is CASSVGHSSYEQYF. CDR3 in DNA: TGTGCCAGCAGTGTTGGGCACAGCTCCTACGAGCAGTACTTC. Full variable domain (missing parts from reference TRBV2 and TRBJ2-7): EPEVTQTPSHQVTQMGQEVILRCVPISNHLYFYWYRQILGQKVEFLVSFYNNEISEKSEIFDDQFSVERPDGSNFTLKIRSTKLEDSAMYFCASSVGHSSYEQYFGPGTRLTVT.

CDR3 nucleotides: TGTGCCAGCAGGAGCGGGGGGGCCTGGGTTGAGCAGTTCTTC. Amino acids: CASRSGGAWVEQFF. This sequence joins TRBV27 and TRBJ2-1; 10 bases map to TRBD2. J gave up 9 bases and V 6 bases, and 8 bases lay outside the gene matches. Germline loops: CDR1 MNHEY, CDR2 SMNVEV (reference sequence). This CDR3 has 14 amino acids.

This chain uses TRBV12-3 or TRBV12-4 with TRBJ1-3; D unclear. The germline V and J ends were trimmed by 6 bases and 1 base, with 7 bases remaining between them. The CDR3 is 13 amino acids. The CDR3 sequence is CASSLASGNTIYF. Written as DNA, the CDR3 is TGTGCCAGCAGCTTGGCATCTGGAAACACCATATATTTT.

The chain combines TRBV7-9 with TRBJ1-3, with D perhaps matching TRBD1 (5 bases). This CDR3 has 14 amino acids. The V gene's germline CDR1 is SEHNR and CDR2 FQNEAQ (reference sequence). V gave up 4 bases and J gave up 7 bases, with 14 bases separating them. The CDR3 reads CASSYPRAGNTIYF. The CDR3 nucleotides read TGTGCCAGCAGCTACCCACGGGCAGGGAACACCATATATTTT.

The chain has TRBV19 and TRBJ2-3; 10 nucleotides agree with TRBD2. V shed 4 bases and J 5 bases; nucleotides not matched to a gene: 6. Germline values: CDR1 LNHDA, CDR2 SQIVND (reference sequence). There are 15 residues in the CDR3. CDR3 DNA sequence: TGTGCCAGTAGTAAGGAGCGGGGGGGGAAAGATACGCAGTATTTT. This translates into CASSKERGGKDTQYF.

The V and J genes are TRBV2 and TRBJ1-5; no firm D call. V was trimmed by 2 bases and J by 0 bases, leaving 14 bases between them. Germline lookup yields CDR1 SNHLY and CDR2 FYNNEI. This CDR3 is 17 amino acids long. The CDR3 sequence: CASSEYVRIGSNQPQHF. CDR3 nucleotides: TGTGCCAGCAGTGAATATGTTCGTATAGGTAGCAATCAGCCCCAGCATTTT.

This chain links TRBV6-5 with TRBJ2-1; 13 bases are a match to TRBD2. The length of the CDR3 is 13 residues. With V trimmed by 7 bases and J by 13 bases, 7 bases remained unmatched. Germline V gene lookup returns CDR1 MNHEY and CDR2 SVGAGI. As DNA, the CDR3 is TGTGCCAGCAAAGAGACTAGCGGGGGGTCTCAGTTCTTC. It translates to CASKETSGGSQFF.

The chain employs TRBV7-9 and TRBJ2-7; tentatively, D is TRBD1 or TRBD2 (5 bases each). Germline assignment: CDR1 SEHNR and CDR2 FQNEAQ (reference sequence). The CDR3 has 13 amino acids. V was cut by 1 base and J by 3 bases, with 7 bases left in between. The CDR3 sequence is CASSLVGGYEQYF. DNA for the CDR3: TGTGCCAGCAGCTTAGTTGGGGGCTACGAGCAGTACTTC.

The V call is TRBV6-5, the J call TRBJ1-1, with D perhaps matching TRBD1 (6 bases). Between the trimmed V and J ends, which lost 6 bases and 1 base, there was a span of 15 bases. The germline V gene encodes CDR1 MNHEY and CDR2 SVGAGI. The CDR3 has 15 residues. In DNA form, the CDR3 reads TGTGCCAGCAGACGACAGGAGGGGACGAACACTGAAGCTTTCTTT. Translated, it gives CASRRQEGTNTEAFF.

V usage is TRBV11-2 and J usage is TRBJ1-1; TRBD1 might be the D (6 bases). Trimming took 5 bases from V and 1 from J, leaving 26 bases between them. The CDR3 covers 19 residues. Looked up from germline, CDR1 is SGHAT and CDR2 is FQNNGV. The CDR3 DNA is TGTGCCAGCAGCCCCTCTGGGGGGGCCCGAAAGAATAGGAACACTGAAGCTTTCTTT. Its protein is CASSPSGGARKNRNTEAFF.